A single sample gave rise to the 29 T cell receptor beta chains below, sequenced in a study of CD8+ T cells in alopecia areata (dated 2018 in TCRdb). Read against the paper, the sample's treatment or condition label means: oral pan-JAK inhibitor, 5-10 mg twice daily. The library was produced with the immunoSEQ multiplex PCR assay. To provide template for TCR sequencing, every sample had RNA extracted and reverse transcribed into cDNA. As stored in TCRdb, this immuneACCESS dataset retains in-frame rearrangements with V and J assigned. A fraction of the clones does not appear; measured against another copy, unresolved V genes explain less than half of the discrepancy, and the remainder lacks a known reason. The table for this sample lists a few hundred thousand clones; about two fifths of them were counted only once. 0.45% to 0.55% of the sample goes to the ten largest clones. Material: CD4+ T cells sorted from blood, obtained at roughly week 30, from a patient treated with tofacitinib. These receptors all stem from a human donor with alopecia areata.

The chain uses TRBV6-1 and TRBJ2-7; D is perhaps TRBD2 (6 bases). Germline V gene sequence: CDR1 MNHNS, CDR2 SASEGT. The CDR3 covers 12 residues. Trimming shortened V by 3 bases and J by 5 bases, and 8 bases separated the two germline ends. The CDR3 region is CASSETRHEQYF. CDR3 in DNA: TGTGCCAGCAGTGAGACTAGACACGAGCAGTACTTC.

The chain recombines TRBV18 with TRBJ2-5; 8 bases fit TRBD2. After removal of 1 base from V and 5 bases from J, the junction contained 3 bases not matched to a gene. Germline CDR1 and CDR2: KGHSH and LQKENI. The CDR3 has 14 amino acids. The CDR3 DNA is TGTGCCAGCTCACCACAAAGCGGGAGCGAGACCCAGTACTTC. Translating gives CASSPQSGSETQYF.

The gene calls are TRBV6-1 and TRBJ2-5; 13 nucleotides line up with TRBD2. V gave up 1 base and J gave up 5 bases; unmatched junction bases: 1. The CDR3 is 15 residues long. Germline CDR1 and CDR2: MNHNS and SASEGT. The chain's CDR3 is CASSEEGLAGETQYF. CDR3 in DNA: TGTGCCAGCAGTGAAGAGGGACTAGCGGGGGAGACCCAGTACTTC.

The rearrangement uses TRBV27 and TRBJ2-7; D not resolved. Trimming pared 6 bases from V and 3 bases from J, leaving 18 bases between. The V gene's germline CDR1 is MNHEY and CDR2 SMNVEV (reference sequence). The CDR3 has 15 amino acids. This chain's CDR3 is CASRRKENPGYEQYF. In DNA, the CDR3 is TGTGCCAGCAGGCGAAAAGAGAACCCGGGCTACGAGCAGTACTTC.

The gene calls are TRBV5-4 and TRBJ2-5; D perhaps matches TRBD2 (7 bases). Trimming shortened V by 4 bases and J by 3 bases, and 13 bases separated the two germline ends. Germline V gene data show CDR1 as SGHNT and CDR2 as YYREEE (reference sequence). The CDR3 contains 14 residues. CDR3 sequence (DNA): TGTGCCAGCAGCCACAAGGGGGGGGAAGAGACCCAGTACTTC. Its translation: CASSHKGGEETQYF.

The gene calls are TRBV7-2 and TRBJ2-7; D possibly corresponds to TRBD1 (5 bases). Germline-derived CDR1 and CDR2 are SGHTA and FQGNSA. The V gene lost 5 bases and the J gene lost 3 bases, with 14 bases spanning the gap. This CDR3 region has 14 residues. The CDR3 nucleotides are TGTGCCAGCAGCCGGTTAGACAGAGACTACGAGCAGTACTTC. Its protein is CASSRLDRDYEQYF.

This clone was found once. V usage is TRBV15 and J usage is TRBJ2-2, with D maybe TRBD1 (6 bases). Germline assignment: CDR1 LNHNV and CDR2 YYDKDF (reference sequence). Trimming took off 2 bases at V and 0 bases at J, with 10 bases between the two ends. The CDR3 totals 16 residues. CDR3 amino acids: CATSRWAGANTGELFF. For the CDR3, the DNA is TGTGCCACCAGCAGATGGGCAGGGGCGAACACCGGGGAGCTGTTTTTT.

V usage is TRBV29-1 and J usage is TRBJ2-3; D is undetermined. Germline V gives CDR1 SQVTM, CDR2 ANQGSEA. The CDR3 covers 20 residues. Trimming cost V 5 bases and J 0 bases, with 30 bases left between them. CDR3 bases: TGCAGCGTTTCTTCCCAAATAGGATTCCGGCGGCTGATTAGCACAGATACGCAGTATTTT. Translating it yields CSVSSQIGFRRLISTDTQYF.

The sample holds a few counts of this clone. The chain links TRBV19 to TRBJ2-2; 7 nucleotides align to TRBD1. The V gene's germline CDR1 is LNHDA and CDR2 SQIVND (reference sequence). The CDR3 is 16 amino acids. The V and J ends lost 2 bases and 8 bases, in that order; junction bases with no gene match: 11. DNA of the CDR3: TGTGCCAGTAGTATACCCAGATGGACAGGTACAGGGGAGCTGTTTTTT. Translated: CASSIPRWTGTGELFF.

The genes are TRBV7-9 and TRBJ2-7; D is possibly TRBD1 (5 bases). V lost 5 bases and J 4 bases, leaving 9 bases between the germline ends. The CDR3 is made up of 12 amino acids. Germline CDR1 and CDR2: SEHNR and FQNEAQ (reference sequence). In nucleotides, the CDR3 is TGTGCCAGCAGCCCGACAGAGTACGAGCAGTACTTC. Its protein is CASSPTEYEQYF.

This chain's CDR3 is CASSVRDSKGYF. In DNA form, the CDR3 reads TGTGCCAGCAGCGTCCGGGACAGTAAGGGGTACTTC. The V call is TRBV7-2, the J call TRBJ2-7; 7 bases line up with TRBD1. V shed 5 bases and J 12 bases; nucleotides not matched to a gene: 10. The germline V gene encodes CDR1 SGHTA and CDR2 FQGNSA. This CDR3 contains 12 residues.

This clone occurred a few times. The chain links TRBV5-1 to TRBJ2-7; 10 bases match TRBD2. The CDR3 has 15 amino acids. V lost 6 bases and J lost 1; bases outside the gene matches: 7. Germline-derived CDR1 and CDR2 are SGHRS and YFSETQ. CDR3 nucleotide sequence: TGCGCCAGCAACCGCGGGACTAGCGATTCCTACGAGCAGTACTTC. It codes for CASNRGTSDSYEQYF.

This clone was detected only a few times. This chain links TRBV2 with TRBJ2-1, with TRBD2 identical over 14 bases. V was pared by 5 bases and J by 7 bases, with 4 bases of the junction left unmatched. Looked up from germline, CDR1 is SNHLY and CDR2 is FYNNEI. The CDR3 totals 15 residues. The DNA of the CDR3 is TGTGCCAGCAGTCCGACTAGCGGGAGGGGAAATGAGCAGTTCTTC. Protein product: CASSPTSGRGNEQFF.

The rearrangement joins TRBV4-1 to TRBJ1-2; 8 bases map to TRBD1. Trimming took 6 bases from V and 8 from J; bases not matched to a gene: 17. Germline CDR1 MGHRA, CDR2 YSYEKL. The CDR3 has 16 amino acids. The CDR3 reads CASSQRDPTGDHGYTF. The CDR3 DNA follows: TGCGCCAGCAGTCAACGGGACCCGACAGGGGACCACGGCTACACCTTC.

In its sample, this clone was seen a few times. The rearrangement uses TRBV9 and TRBJ2-5, with 12 nucleotides matching TRBD1. V dropped 4 bases and J dropped 5; count of bases not matched to a gene: 9. Looked up from germline, CDR1 is SGDLS and CDR2 is YYNGEE. The CDR3 loop spans 16 amino acids. The CDR3 coding sequence is TGTGCCAGCAGCCAAGGGACAGGGGGCTTTGGGGAGACCCAGTACTTC. It translates to CASSQGTGGFGETQYF.

This chain uses TRBV7-2 with TRBJ2-7; 7 bases are shared with TRBD1. V gave up 5 bases and J gave up 7 bases; unmatched junction bases: 14. CDR3 length equals 15 residues. Germline loops: CDR1 SGHTA, CDR2 FQGNSA. CDR3 amino acids: CASSRNRGSTDEQYF. DNA of the CDR3: TGTGCCAGCAGCAGAAACAGGGGCTCGACGGATGAGCAGTACTTC.

The CDR3 sequence is CSVETGGQQIQYF. The CDR3 coding sequence is TGCAGCGTTGAGACAGGTGGCCAACAGATTCAGTACTTC. The V gene is TRBV29-1, the J gene TRBJ2-4, with D perhaps matching TRBD1 (6 bases). V lost 3 bases, J lost 10 bases, and 16 bases lay in between. CDR3 length: 13 residues. The germline V gene has CDR1 SQVTM and CDR2 ANQGSEA.

V usage is TRBV5-1 and J usage is TRBJ2-6; TRBD2 matches at 7 bases. V trimming: 4 bases; J trimming: 2 bases; junction bases outside the gene matches: 3. The length of the CDR3 is 15 residues. CDR1 is SGHRS, CDR2 YFSETQ, per germline. The CDR3 protein is CASSRAGTGANVLTF. CDR3 bases: TGCGCCAGCAGCCGAGCGGGAACTGGGGCCAACGTCCTGACTTTC.

The J gene is TRBJ1-1, the V gene TRBV6-6; no clear D. V lost 5 bases to trimming and J lost 2 bases, with 9 bases between them. The CDR3 runs to 13 residues. Looked up from germline, CDR1 is MNHNY and CDR2 is SVGAGI (reference sequence). CDR3 sequence reads: CASSPTGNTEAFF. The DNA for the CDR3 is TGTGCCAGCAGTCCTACTGGAAACACTGAAGCTTTCTTT.

There are a few counts of this clone. The V and J genes are TRBV6-5 and TRBJ2-7, with D maybe TRBD1 (6 bases). Germline CDR1 is MNHEY and CDR2 is SVGAGI. Trimming stripped 6 bases from V and 3 bases from J, with 15 bases between. The CDR3 extends over 14 amino acids. CDR3 region: CASSQIQDSYEQYF. CDR3 coding DNA: TGTGCCAGCAGCCAAATCCAGGACAGCTACGAGCAGTACTTC.

In this sample, this clone turned up a few times. The chain carries TRBV6-1 and TRBJ1-2; perhaps TRBD1 as D (6 bases). CDR3 length: 13 residues. Trimming stripped 4 bases from V and 7 bases from J, with 13 bases between. Per the germline V gene, CDR1 is MNHNS and CDR2 is SASEGT. In DNA, the CDR3 is TGTGCCAGCAGTGGACAGGACAAGGCTGGCTACACCTTC. Amino acid sequence: CASSGQDKAGYTF.

The CDR3 is CASSLESDGYTF. As DNA, the CDR3 is TGCGCCAGCAGCTTAGAGTCGGATGGCTACACCTTC. This sequence joins TRBV5-1 and TRBJ1-2; D uncertain. V lost 2 bases, J lost 6 bases, and 8 bases lay in between. Germline V gene sequence: CDR1 SGHRS, CDR2 YFSETQ. This CDR3 has 12 amino acids.

Remarks on this clone: At one end, the junction sequence differs from germline, possibly due to a read error. The rearrangement uses TRBV2 and TRBJ2-7, with TRBD2 as a possible D gene (5 bases). CDR3 length: 14 residues. CDR1 is SNHLY and CDR2 is FYNNEI in the germline V gene. Written as DNA, the CDR3 is TGTGCCAGCAGCCGCAGTACCACCCTAACTAGACCTCACTTC. Its protein product is CASSRSTTLTRPHF.

This chain links TRBV30 with TRBJ1-4, with D perhaps TRBD1 (5 bases). Germline assignment: CDR1 GTSNPN and CDR2 SVGIG (reference sequence). The CDR3 runs to 14 residues. V gave up 0 bases and J gave up 8 bases, with 13 bases separating them. The CDR3 reads CAWSVQGVGEKLFF. CDR3 in DNA: TGTGCCTGGAGTGTACAAGGGGTTGGCGAAAAACTGTTTTTT. Combining the CDR3 with reference TRBV30 and TRBJ1-4 gives the whole variable domain SQTIHQWPATLVQPVGSPLSLECTVEGTSNPNLYWYRQAAGRGLQLLFYSVGIGQISSEVPQNLSASRPQDRQFILSSKKLLLSDSGFYLCAWSVQGVGEKLFFGSGTQLSVL.

This clone turned up a few times. This sequence joins TRBV7-9 and TRBJ1-1, with D perhaps TRBD1 (5 bases). The germline CDR1 and CDR2 sequences are SEHNR and FQNEAQ (reference sequence). The V gene lost 5 bases and the J gene lost 0 bases, with 22 bases spanning the gap. The CDR3 runs to 18 residues. This chain's CDR3 is CASSPLKGQGTMNTEAFF. In DNA form, the CDR3 reads TGTGCCAGCAGCCCTCTTAAGGGCCAGGGCACCATGAACACTGAAGCTTTCTTT. The full variable domain, in which reference TRBV7-9 and TRBJ1-1 provide the parts outside the CDR3, is DTGVSQNPRHKITKRGQNVTFRCDPISEHNRLYWYRQTLGQGPEFLTYFQNEAQLEKSRLLSDRFSAERPKGSFSTLEIQRTEQGDSAMYLCASSPLKGQGTMNTEAFFGQGTRLTVV.

This clone was seen only a few times. The DNA for the CDR3 is TGTGCCAGCAGTGAAGGTTGGTCCTCGACGGGGGAAAAACTGTTTTTT. This codes for CASSEGWSSTGEKLFF. This rearrangement joins TRBV25-1 to TRBJ1-4; D remains ambiguous. Deletions cut 2 bases from V and 8 bases from J, with 18 bases between. The CDR3 is 16 residues long. Germline-derived CDR1 and CDR2 are MGHDK and SYGVNS.

This clone was seen only a few times. The chain joins TRBV27 to TRBJ1-1, with D possibly TRBD1 on 5 matching bases. Germline CDR1 and CDR2: MNHEY and SMNVEV (reference sequence). The CDR3 length is 13 residues. V was pared by 2 bases and J by 10 bases, with 14 bases between. CDR3 residues: CASSLGAGRGAFF. Here the CDR3 DNA reads TGTGCCAGCAGTTTAGGGGCAGGGCGGGGAGCTTTCTTT.

This clone occurred once. J is TRBJ1-2 and V is TRBV27, with 9 nucleotides matching TRBD1. The CDR3 is 15 amino acids. With 3 bases clipped from V and 5 bases from J, the junction kept 7 bases outside the gene matches. Germline lookup yields CDR1 MNHEY and CDR2 SMNVEV (reference sequence). In DNA form, the CDR3 reads TGTGCCAGCAGTTTTTACGGGGACAGGGCTTATGGCTACACCTTC. Translating it yields CASSFYGDRAYGYTF.

This clone was observed a single time. The chain links TRBV29-1 to TRBJ1-1; D call uncertain. This CDR3 has 12 amino acids. With 5 bases removed from V and 10 bases from J, the gap between germline ends came to 17 bases. The V gene's germline CDR1 is SQVTM and CDR2 ANQGSEA. The CDR3 bases are TGCAGCGTTCTCCACCCGTCGGGTGGAGCTTTCTTT. Protein: CSVLHPSGGAFF.